The subject of this entry is one T cell receptor (beta chain). PCR was performed using 60 Vbeta and 13 Jbeta primers. As handled by the study authors: In a later analysis, the count reached some 73 million unique TCR beta chains, with around 10 million shared. TCRdb keeps only in-frame clones here, not all; method: immunoSEQ multiplex PCR. That table supplies the V and J calls and clone size; D and trimming were determined from the DNA. The sample has about 150,000 clones, 70% to 85% seen once; the top ten hold approximately 6.5%. V lost 3 bases and J 0 bases, leaving 6 bases between the germline ends. The CDR3 loop spans 14 amino acids. The germline CDR1 and CDR2 sequences are SNHLY and FYNNEI. The source of the sample is a study of cytomegalovirus exposure and HLA in healthy donors.

Input material: PBMCs. V gene TRBV2 combines with J gene TRBJ1-3, with D hard to call. This receptor was identified in a man in his fifties in good health and CMV-seropositive. CDR3 sequence reads: CASSEGSSGNTIYF. The CDR3 nucleotides are TGTGCCAGCAGTGAGGGCAGCTCTGGAAACACCATATATTTT.